The present TCR beta chain was sequenced within a study of identical twins. Findings and limits, study-wide: Invariant MAIT and iNKT cells may have partly biased zero-insertion analyses. Conclusions relied on cross-sectional statistical analysis, not following the same donors. Cord blood beta clonotypes present at high abundance carried fewer insertions; no such pattern appeared in memory repertoires.

After template switching added a universal primer site, the resulting cDNA carried unique molecular identifiers. MiXCR, run by TCRdb on the 5' RACE reads, gives a single entry per CDR3 protein. The repertoire consists of hundreds of thousands of distinct CDR3 sequences, with 9% to 15% occurring once and the leading ten covering under 2%. The germline V and J ends were trimmed by 6 bases and 8 bases, with 17 bases remaining between them. The CDR3 is 13 residues long. Looked up from germline, CDR1 is DFQATT and CDR2 is SNEGSKA (reference sequence). This clonotype was picked up a small number of times. Its target is unknown. These sequences were also reported in another study, on yellow fever vaccine responses in identical twins.

This receptor was identified in a woman aged 18-29 years in good health. J is TRBJ2-1 and V is TRBV20-1; a possible D gene is TRBD1 (6 bases). Specimen: PBMCs. The CDR3, as DNA: TGCAGTGCACAGGGACCACCGCTCGATGAGCAGTTCTTC. Its protein is CSAQGPPLDEQFF.